One and the same sample provided the 26 T cell receptor beta chains below, sequenced in a study of blood T cell repertoires in COVID-19 (dated by TCRdb to 2020 to 2021). Library preparation used the immunoSEQ multiplex PCR assay. TCRdb provides this immuneACCESS table in a form limited to in-frame rearrangements. Some clones are lacking; in checked studies, under half of them reflect an unresolved V gene, and why the rest are absent is not known. The sample table lists 60,000 to 75,000 clones, 84% of them with a count of one. Jointly, the top ten make up 10% to 15% of the sample. Sequencing was performed on peripheral blood. The receptors were sampled from a human donor in a cohort sampled during active COVID-19.

The chain has TRBV27 and TRBJ2-3, with D possibly matching TRBD1 (5 bases). The CDR3 has 14 residues. Trimming removed 4 bases from V and 5 bases from J, with 13 bases in between. The germline gives CDR1 MNHEY, CDR2 SMNVEV (reference sequence). Here the CDR3 DNA reads TGTGCCAGCAGTTCAGGGATTAGTGTAGATACGCAGTATTTT. It encodes CASSSGISVDTQYF.

This clone was seen only once. CDR3 region: CASSPKGTGDTEAFF. In DNA form, the CDR3 reads TGTGCCAGCAGCCCCAAGGGAACAGGGGACACTGAAGCTTTCTTT. The chain links TRBV9 to TRBJ1-1, with 7 nucleotides matching TRBD1. There are 15 residues in the CDR3. CDR1 is SGDLS and CDR2 is YYNGEE in the germline V gene. Trimming removed 4 bases from V and 3 bases from J; junction bases left unmatched: 9.

The V call is TRBV7-6, the J call TRBJ2-1; 8 positions agree with TRBD1. Germline CDR1 reads SGHVS; CDR2 reads FNYEAQ. V trimming: 3 bases; J trimming: 3 bases; junction bases outside the gene matches: 4. This CDR3 comprises 15 residues. This CDR3 is CASSFEGTGYNEQFF. The CDR3, as DNA: TGTGCCAGCAGCTTCGAAGGGACAGGCTACAATGAGCAGTTCTTC.

The chain couples TRBV2 to TRBJ2-5; D may be TRBD1 (5 bases). The CDR3 length is 18 residues. The V gene lost 2 bases and the J gene lost 0 bases, with 19 bases spanning the gap. Germline CDR1 and CDR2: SNHLY and FYNNEI. The CDR3 region has the DNA TGTGCCAGCAGTGAAATCCAGGGCAGCCAAACGTACCAAGAGACCCAGTACTTC. It specifies CASSEIQGSQTYQETQYF.

The chain joins TRBV6-5 to TRBJ1-1, with a weak D call TRBD1 (5 bases). The CDR3 is made up of 15 amino acids. Trimming took off 6 bases at V and 8 bases at J, with 22 bases between the two ends. Germline CDR1 reads MNHEY; CDR2 reads SVGAGI. The CDR3 DNA is TGTGCCAGCAGCCCCAGACCGGGCAGGGTTGAGGAAGCTTTCTTT. Translating it yields CASSPRPGRVEEAFF.

The gene calls are TRBV13 and TRBJ1-2; 9 bases map to TRBD1. V shed 5 bases, J shed 6 bases, and the junction held 4 bases outside the gene matches. The CDR3 loop spans 13 amino acids. Germline V gives CDR1 PRHDT, CDR2 FYEKMQ (reference sequence). As DNA, the CDR3 is TGTGCCAGCAGCCCGACAGGGGGACATGGCTACACCTTC. Translated: CASSPTGGHGYTF.

This clone was counted only a few times. V gene TRBV18 combines with J gene TRBJ1-5, with D possibly being TRBD1 (5 bases). Trimming removed 2 bases at V and 3 bases at J, with 8 bases between. Per the germline V gene, CDR1 is KGHSH and CDR2 is LQKENI. The length of the CDR3 is 14 residues. As DNA, the CDR3 is TGTGCCAGCTCACCAGACAGATACAATCAGCCCCAGCATTTT. This encodes CASSPDRYNQPQHF.

As for this clone: Germline and junction disagree at one end, which may indicate a read error. The V and J genes are TRBV6-2 or TRBV6-3 and TRBJ1-1; D might be TRBD1 (6 bases). There are 12 residues in the CDR3. Germline CDR1 and CDR2: MNHEY and SVGEGT. The CDR3 reads CASSYSREGQYF. The CDR3 coding sequence is TGTGCCAGCAGTTACTCCCGGGAGGGACAATACTTT.

This rearrangement joins TRBV11-2 to TRBJ1-1; D might be TRBD1 (5 bases). CDR3 length: 15 amino acids. The germline gives CDR1 SGHAT, CDR2 FQNNGV. V lost 2 bases, J lost 6 bases, and 16 bases lay in between. CDR3 DNA sequence: TGTGCCAGCAGCTTACGCCGGGGGATAGGCGCTGAAGCTTTCTTT. It encodes CASSLRRGIGAEAFF.

The rearrangement uses TRBV3-1 (or the pseudogene TRBV3-2) and TRBJ1-4; tentative D call: TRBD1 (6 bases). Per the germline V gene, CDR1 is LGHDT and CDR2 is YNNKEL (reference sequence). The length of the CDR3 is 15 residues. V dropped 1 base and J dropped 5 bases, with 11 bases sitting between them. The CDR3 here is CASSQGGPSNEKLFF. The CDR3 DNA sequence: TGTGCCAGCAGCCAAGGGGGGCCCTCCAATGAAAAACTGTTTTTT.

This clone was counted between two and nine times. CDR3 DNA: TGTGCCAGCAGCCGGGGCAGGAACTCCTACGAGCAGTACTTC. Encoded protein: CASSRGRNSYEQYF. The chain couples TRBV14 to TRBJ2-7, with D perhaps matching TRBD1 (5 bases). The V gene's germline CDR1 is SGHDN and CDR2 FVKESK. The CDR3 is 14 residues long. Trimming removed 4 bases from V and 0 bases from J, with 10 bases in between. The whole variable domain, remainder taken from reference TRBV14 and TRBJ2-7, is EAGVTQFPSHSVIEKGQTVTLRCDPISGHDNLYWYRRVMGKEIKFLLHFVKESKQDESGMPNNRFLAERTGGTYSTLKVQPAELEDSGVYFCASSRGRNSYEQYFGPGTRLTVT.

The chain is built from TRBV5-4 and TRBJ2-7, with TRBD1 as a possible D gene (5 bases). The CDR3 sequence is 14 residues long. V lost 4 bases and J 0 bases, leaving 11 bases between the germline ends. Germline CDR1 SGHNT, CDR2 YYREEE (reference sequence). The chain's CDR3 is CASSPDSASYEQYF. CDR3 DNA sequence: TGTGCCAGCAGCCCCGACAGTGCCTCCTACGAGCAGTACTTC.

The chain couples TRBV28 to TRBJ1-6; unclear D gene. CDR3 length: 15 residues. In germline, CDR1 is MDHEN, CDR2 SYDVKM. V lost 7 bases, J lost 6 bases, and 16 bases lay in between. DNA for the CDR3: TGTGCCAGCATCTGGAGTAGAGGATCTAATTCACCCCTCCACTTT. It translates to CASIWSRGSNSPLHF.

The chain joins TRBV11-2 to TRBJ2-5, with D possibly matching TRBD2 (6 bases). V lost 2 bases and J 7 bases, leaving 14 bases between the germline ends. This CDR3 region has 14 residues. Germline V lookup: CDR1 SGHAT, CDR2 FQNNGV. The CDR3 DNA reads TGTGCCAGCAGCTTACTCGTAGCGGAGGGGACCCAGTACTTC. This sequence encodes CASSLLVAEGTQYF.

V is TRBV7-9 and J is TRBJ2-5, with D possibly TRBD1 on 6 matching bases. The germline gives CDR1 SEHNR, CDR2 FQNEAQ (reference sequence). The CDR3 is 12 amino acids. Trimming took 2 bases from V and 5 from J, leaving 6 bases between them. In nucleotides, the CDR3 is TGTGCCAGCAGCTTAAGGGGGGAGACCCAGTACTTC. Protein sequence: CASSLRGETQYF.

The rearrangement links TRBV7-2 to TRBJ1-3; no definite D call. Trimming pared 1 base from V and 3 bases from J, leaving 4 bases between. There are 13 residues in the CDR3. Germline CDR1 and CDR2: SGHTA and FQGNSA. The DNA for the CDR3 is TGTGCCAGCAGCTTAGGTAGTGGAAACACCATATATTTT. Encoded protein: CASSLGSGNTIYF.

The chain uses TRBV19 and TRBJ2-2; 7 positions agree with TRBD1. CDR3 length equals 14 residues. Germline loops: CDR1 LNHDA, CDR2 SQIVND (reference sequence). The V and J ends lost 7 bases and 10 bases, in that order; junction bases with no gene match: 12. DNA for the CDR3: TGTGCCAGTAAACCGAGGGGGCACCATATGGAGCTGTTTTTT. As protein: CASKPRGHHMELFF. Complete variable domain (other parts from reference TRBV19 and TRBJ2-2): DGGITQSPKYLFRKEGQNVTLSCEQNLNHDAMYWYRQDPGQGLRLIYYSQIVNDFQKGDIAEGYSVSREKKESFPLTVTSAQKNPTAFYLCASKPRGHHMELFFGEGSRLTVL.

The V gene is TRBV11-1, the J gene TRBJ1-1; TRBD1 might be the D (6 bases). The CDR3 loop spans 15 amino acids. CDR1 is SGHAT, CDR2 FQDESV, per germline (reference sequence). The V gene lost 1 base and the J gene lost 0 bases, with 9 bases spanning the gap. The CDR3: CASSLVGHVNTEAFF. The CDR3 DNA reads as TGTGCCAGCAGCTTAGTGGGACATGTGAACACTGAAGCTTTCTTT.

A single count supports this clone. The chain couples TRBV19 to TRBJ2-7; 9 nucleotides line up with TRBD1. V dropped 7 bases and J dropped 1; count of bases not matched to a gene: 17. The germline gives CDR1 LNHDA, CDR2 SQIVND (reference sequence). The CDR3 loop spans 18 amino acids. The CDR3 loop is CASKQGGRDRVISYEQYF. DNA for the CDR3: TGTGCCAGTAAACAGGGCGGCCGGGACAGGGTTATTTCCTACGAGCAGTACTTC.

The chain carries TRBV7-7 and TRBJ2-7; 11 nucleotides align to TRBD1. This CDR3 region has 15 residues. The V segment lost 5 bases and the J segment 2 bases; nucleotides outside the gene matches: 5. In germline, CDR1 is SSHAT, CDR2 FNYEAQ (reference sequence). The CDR3 protein is CASSEGDRGTYEQYF. Written as DNA, the CDR3 is TGTGCCAGCAGCGAGGGGGACAGGGGGACCTACGAGCAGTACTTC.

The chain joins TRBV19 to TRBJ2-7, with D tentatively TRBD2 (6 bases). V was shortened by 2 bases and J by 6 bases, with 17 bases between the two germline ends. The CDR3 consists of 15 residues. The germline V gene has CDR1 LNHDA and CDR2 SQIVND (reference sequence). The chain's CDR3 is CASSISGTYFAEQYF. Written as DNA, the CDR3 is TGTGCCAGTAGTATAAGTGGGACTTATTTTGCCGAGCAGTACTTC.

V is TRBV9 and J is TRBJ2-2; D may be TRBD1 (6 bases). Trimming removed 3 bases from V and 7 bases from J, with 10 bases in between. Looked up from germline, CDR1 is SGDLS and CDR2 is YYNGEE. The CDR3 contains 13 residues. CDR3: CASSGRGYGELFF. In DNA, the CDR3 is TGTGCCAGCAGCGGCAGGGGCTACGGGGAGCTGTTTTTT.

The V and J genes are TRBV5-1 and TRBJ2-5; D ambiguous. Germline CDR1 and CDR2: SGHRS and YFSETQ. The CDR3 spans 14 residues. V was clipped by 2 bases and J by 5 bases, with 13 bases between them. CDR3: CASSFVGETETQYF. DNA of the CDR3: TGCGCCAGCAGCTTTGTCGGAGAAACGGAGACCCAGTACTTC.

Comment on this clone: A junction boundary mismatches the germline segment, possibly from a read error. This chain joins TRBV7-9 and TRBJ2-4, with 7 bases aligning to TRBD2. The length of the CDR3 is 16 residues. The V gene's germline CDR1 is SEHNR and CDR2 FQNEAQ (reference sequence). The CDR3 spells CASSPPNRRLAEEGDF. As DNA, the CDR3 is TGTGCCAGCAGCCCTCCGAACCGACGACTAGCAGAGGAAGGAGACTTC.

The J gene is TRBJ1-4, the V gene TRBV7-9, with TRBD1 matching 8 bases. The V gene's germline CDR1 is SEHNR and CDR2 FQNEAQ (reference sequence). This CDR3 comprises 15 residues. The V segment lost 4 bases and the J segment 8 bases; nucleotides outside the gene matches: 9. As DNA, the CDR3 is TGTGCCAGCAGCTCAATGGGGACAGGCTTAGAAAAACTGTTTTTT. Its translation is CASSSMGTGLEKLFF.

The rearrangement links TRBV18 to TRBJ2-7, with a possible D match to TRBD2 (5 bases). V was cut by 5 bases and J by 0 bases, with 11 bases left in between. CDR3 length: 14 residues. Per germline, CDR1 KGHSH and CDR2 LQKENI. The DNA for the CDR3 is TGTGCCAGCTCAGCGGGTGGTTACTCCTACGAGCAGTACTTC. Protein product: CASSAGGYSYEQYF.